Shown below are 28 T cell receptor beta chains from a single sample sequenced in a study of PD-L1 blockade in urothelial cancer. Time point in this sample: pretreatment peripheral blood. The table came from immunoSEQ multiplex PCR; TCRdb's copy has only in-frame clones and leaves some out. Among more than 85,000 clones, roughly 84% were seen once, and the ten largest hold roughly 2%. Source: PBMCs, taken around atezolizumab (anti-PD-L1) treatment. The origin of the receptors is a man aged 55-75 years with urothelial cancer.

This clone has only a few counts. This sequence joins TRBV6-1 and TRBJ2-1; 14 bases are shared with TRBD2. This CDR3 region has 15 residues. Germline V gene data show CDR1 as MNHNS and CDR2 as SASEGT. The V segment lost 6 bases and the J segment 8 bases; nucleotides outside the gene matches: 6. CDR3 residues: CASRGGTSGRDEQFF. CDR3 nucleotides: TGTGCCAGCAGGGGGGGGACTAGCGGGAGAGATGAGCAGTTCTTC.

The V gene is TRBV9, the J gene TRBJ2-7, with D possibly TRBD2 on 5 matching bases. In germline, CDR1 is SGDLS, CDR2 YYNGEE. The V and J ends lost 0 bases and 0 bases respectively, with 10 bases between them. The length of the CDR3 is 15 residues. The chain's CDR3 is CASSVGSGSSYEQYF. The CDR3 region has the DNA TGTGCCAGCAGCGTAGGGAGCGGCAGCTCCTACGAGCAGTACTTC.

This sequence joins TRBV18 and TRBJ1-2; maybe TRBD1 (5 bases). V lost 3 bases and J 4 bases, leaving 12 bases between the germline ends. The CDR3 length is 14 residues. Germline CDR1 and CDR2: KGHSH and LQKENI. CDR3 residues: CASSPSDTIYGYTF. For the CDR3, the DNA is TGTGCCAGCTCACCGTCGGACACCATCTATGGCTACACCTTC.

CDR3 sequence reads: CSVSGTSGPLGYEQYF. CDR3 DNA: TGCAGCGTTTCCGGGACTAGCGGGCCATTGGGTTACGAGCAGTACTTC. V and J are TRBV29-1 and TRBJ2-7, with TRBD2 matching over 12 bases. This CDR3 has 16 residues. With V trimmed by 5 bases and J by 4 bases, 12 bases remained unmatched. The germline gives CDR1 SQVTM, CDR2 ANQGSEA.

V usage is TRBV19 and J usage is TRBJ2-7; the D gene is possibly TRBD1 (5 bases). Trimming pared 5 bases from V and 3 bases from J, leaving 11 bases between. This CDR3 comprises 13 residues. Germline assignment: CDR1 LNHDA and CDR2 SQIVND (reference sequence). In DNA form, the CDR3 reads TGTGCCAGTAGTCCGGCAGGGAACTACGAGCAGTACTTC. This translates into CASSPAGNYEQYF. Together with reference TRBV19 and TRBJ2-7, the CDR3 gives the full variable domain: DGGITQSPKYLFRKEGQNVTLSCEQNLNHDAMYWYRQDPGQGLRLIYYSQIVNDFQKGDIAEGYSVSREKKESFPLTVTSAQKNPTAFYLCASSPAGNYEQYFGPGTRLTVT.

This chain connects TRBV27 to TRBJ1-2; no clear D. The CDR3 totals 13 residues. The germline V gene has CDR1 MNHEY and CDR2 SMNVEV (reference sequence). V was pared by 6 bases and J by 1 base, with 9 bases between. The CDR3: CASSEGGNYGYTF. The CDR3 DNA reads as TGTGCCAGCAGCGAAGGCGGTAACTATGGCTACACCTTC.

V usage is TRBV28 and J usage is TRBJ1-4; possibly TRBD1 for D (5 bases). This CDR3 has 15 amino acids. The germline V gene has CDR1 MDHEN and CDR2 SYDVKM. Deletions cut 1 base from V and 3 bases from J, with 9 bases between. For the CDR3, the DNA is TGTGCCAGCAGTTTATCGACAGCGCCTAATGAAAAACTGTTTTTT. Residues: CASSLSTAPNEKLFF.

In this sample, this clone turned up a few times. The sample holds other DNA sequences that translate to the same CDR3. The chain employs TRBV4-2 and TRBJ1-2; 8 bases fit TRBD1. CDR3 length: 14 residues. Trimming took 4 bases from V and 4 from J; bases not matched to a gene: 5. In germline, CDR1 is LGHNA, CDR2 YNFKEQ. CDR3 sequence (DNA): TGTGCCAGCAGCCCCGGACAGGGCCCCTATGGCTACACCTTC. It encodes CASSPGQGPYGYTF.

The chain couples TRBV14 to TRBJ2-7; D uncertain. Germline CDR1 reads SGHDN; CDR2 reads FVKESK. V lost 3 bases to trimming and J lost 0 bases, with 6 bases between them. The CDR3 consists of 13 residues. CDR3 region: CASSQSFSYEQYF. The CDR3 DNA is TGTGCCAGCAGCCAGAGTTTCTCCTACGAGCAGTACTTC.

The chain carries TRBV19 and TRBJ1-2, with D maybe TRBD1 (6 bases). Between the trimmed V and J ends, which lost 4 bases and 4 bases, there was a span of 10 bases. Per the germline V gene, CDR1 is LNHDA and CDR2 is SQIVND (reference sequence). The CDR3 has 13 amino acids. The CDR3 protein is CASSSRDIYGYTF. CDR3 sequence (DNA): TGTGCCAGTAGTAGCCGGGACATCTATGGCTACACCTTC.

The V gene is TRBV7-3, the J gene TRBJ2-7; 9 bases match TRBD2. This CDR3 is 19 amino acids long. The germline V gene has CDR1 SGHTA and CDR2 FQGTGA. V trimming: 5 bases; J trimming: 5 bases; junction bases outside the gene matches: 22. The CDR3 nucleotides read TGTGCCAGCAGCCGTAGAATTTGGACTAGCGACACAATGGGGGACGAGCAGTACTTC. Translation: CASSRRIWTSDTMGDEQYF.

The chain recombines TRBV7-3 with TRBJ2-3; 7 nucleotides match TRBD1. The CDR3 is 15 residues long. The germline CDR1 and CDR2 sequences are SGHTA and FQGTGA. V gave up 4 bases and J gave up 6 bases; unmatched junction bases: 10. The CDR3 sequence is CASSSTGDTGDTQYF. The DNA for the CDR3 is TGTGCCAGCAGCTCCACAGGGGACACGGGGGATACGCAGTATTTT.

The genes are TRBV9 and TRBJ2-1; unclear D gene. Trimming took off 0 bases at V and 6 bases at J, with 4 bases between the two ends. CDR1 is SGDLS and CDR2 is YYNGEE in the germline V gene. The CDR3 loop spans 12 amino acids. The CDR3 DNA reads TGTGCCAGCAGCGTAGGCAGCAATGAGCAGTTCTTC. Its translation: CASSVGSNEQFF.

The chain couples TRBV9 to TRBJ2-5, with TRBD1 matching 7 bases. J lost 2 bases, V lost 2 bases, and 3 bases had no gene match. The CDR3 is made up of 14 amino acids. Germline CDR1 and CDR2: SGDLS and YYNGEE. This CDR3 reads CASSVPGQQETQYF. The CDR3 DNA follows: TGTGCCAGCAGCGTCCCGGGACAGCAAGAGACCCAGTACTTC.

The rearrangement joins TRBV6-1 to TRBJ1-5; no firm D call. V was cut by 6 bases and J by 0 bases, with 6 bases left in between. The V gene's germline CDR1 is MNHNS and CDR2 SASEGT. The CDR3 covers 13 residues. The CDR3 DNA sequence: TGTGCCAGCAGCCGGGATAGCAATCAGCCCCAGCATTTT. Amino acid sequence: CASSRDSNQPQHF.

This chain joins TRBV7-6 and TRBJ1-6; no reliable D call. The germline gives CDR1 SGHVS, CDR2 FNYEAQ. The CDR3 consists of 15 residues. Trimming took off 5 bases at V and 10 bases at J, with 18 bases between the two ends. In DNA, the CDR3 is TGTGCCAGCAGCCCTAGATCCGGGAGGCGGTCACCCCTCCACTTT. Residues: CASSPRSGRRSPLHF.

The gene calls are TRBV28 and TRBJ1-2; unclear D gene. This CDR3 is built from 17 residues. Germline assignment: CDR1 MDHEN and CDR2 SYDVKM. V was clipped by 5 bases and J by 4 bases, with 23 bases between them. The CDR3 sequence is CASSLSLLVADSYGYTF. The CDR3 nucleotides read TGTGCCAGCAGTCTATCCCTCCTCGTTGCAGATTCCTATGGCTACACCTTC.

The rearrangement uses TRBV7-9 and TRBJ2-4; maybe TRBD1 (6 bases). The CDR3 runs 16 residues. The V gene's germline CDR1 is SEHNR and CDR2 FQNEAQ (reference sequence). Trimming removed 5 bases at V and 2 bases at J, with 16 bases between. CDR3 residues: CASSPWTDISKNIQYF. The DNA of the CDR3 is TGTGCCAGCAGCCCTTGGACAGACATTTCCAAAAACATTCAGTACTTC.

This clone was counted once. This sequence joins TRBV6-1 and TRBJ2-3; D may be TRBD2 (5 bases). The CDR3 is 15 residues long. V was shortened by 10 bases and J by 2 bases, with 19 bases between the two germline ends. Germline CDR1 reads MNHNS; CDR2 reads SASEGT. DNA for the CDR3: TGTGCCACCAAGGACTCAGAGGGCCACACAGATACGCAGTATTTT. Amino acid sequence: CATKDSEGHTDTQYF.

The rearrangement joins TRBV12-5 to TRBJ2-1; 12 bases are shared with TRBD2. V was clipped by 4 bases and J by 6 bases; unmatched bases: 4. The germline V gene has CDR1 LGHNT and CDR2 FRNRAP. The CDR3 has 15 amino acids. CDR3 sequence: CASGSGLAGPNEQFF. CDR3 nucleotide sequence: TGTGCTAGTGGTTCGGGACTAGCGGGTCCCAATGAGCAGTTCTTC.

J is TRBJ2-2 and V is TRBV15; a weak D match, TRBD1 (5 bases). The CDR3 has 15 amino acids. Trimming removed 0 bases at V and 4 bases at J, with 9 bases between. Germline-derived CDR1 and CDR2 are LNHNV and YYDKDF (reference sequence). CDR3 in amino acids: CATSRDPGFTGELFF. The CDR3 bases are TGTGCCACCAGCAGAGATCCAGGGTTCACCGGGGAGCTGTTTTTT.

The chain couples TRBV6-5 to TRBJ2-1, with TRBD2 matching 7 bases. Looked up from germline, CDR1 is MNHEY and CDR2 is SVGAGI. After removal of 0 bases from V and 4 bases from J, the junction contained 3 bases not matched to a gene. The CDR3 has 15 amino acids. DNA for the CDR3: TGTGCCAGCAGTTACTCGATGCGGGGGTACAATGAGCAGTTCTTC. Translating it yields CASSYSMRGYNEQFF.

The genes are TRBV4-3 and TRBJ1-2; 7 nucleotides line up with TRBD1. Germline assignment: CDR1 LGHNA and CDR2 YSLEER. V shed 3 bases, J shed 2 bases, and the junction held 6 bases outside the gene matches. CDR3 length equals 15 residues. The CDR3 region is CASSQVTGQNYGYTF. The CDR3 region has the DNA TGCGCCAGCAGCCAGGTGACAGGGCAAAACTATGGCTACACCTTC.

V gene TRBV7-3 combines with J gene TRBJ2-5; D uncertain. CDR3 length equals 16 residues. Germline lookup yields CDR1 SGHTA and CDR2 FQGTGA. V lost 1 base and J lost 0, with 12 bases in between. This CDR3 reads CASSLNSWANQETQYF. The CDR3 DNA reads TGTGCCAGCAGCTTAAATTCCTGGGCTAACCAAGAGACCCAGTACTTC.

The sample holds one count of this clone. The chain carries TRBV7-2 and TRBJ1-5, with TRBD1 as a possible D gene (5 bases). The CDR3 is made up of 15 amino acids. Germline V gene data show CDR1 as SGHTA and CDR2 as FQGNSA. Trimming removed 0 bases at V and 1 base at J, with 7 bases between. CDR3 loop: CASSLAGESNQPQHF. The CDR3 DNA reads TGTGCCAGCAGCTTAGCAGGGGAAAGCAATCAGCCCCAGCATTTT. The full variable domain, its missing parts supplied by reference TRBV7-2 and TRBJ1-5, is GAGVSQSPSNKVTEKGKDVELRCDPISGHTALYWYRQSLGQGLEFLIYFQGNSAPDKSGLPSDRFSAERTGGSVSTLTIQRTQQEDSAVYLCASSLAGESNQPQHFGDGTRLSIL.

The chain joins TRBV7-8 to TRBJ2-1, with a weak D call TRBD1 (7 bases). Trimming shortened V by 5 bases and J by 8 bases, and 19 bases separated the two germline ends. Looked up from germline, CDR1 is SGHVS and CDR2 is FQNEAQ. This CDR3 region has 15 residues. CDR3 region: CASSPQGGPSYEQFF. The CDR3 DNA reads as TGTGCCAGCAGCCCCCAGGGGGGCCCCTCGTATGAGCAGTTCTTC.

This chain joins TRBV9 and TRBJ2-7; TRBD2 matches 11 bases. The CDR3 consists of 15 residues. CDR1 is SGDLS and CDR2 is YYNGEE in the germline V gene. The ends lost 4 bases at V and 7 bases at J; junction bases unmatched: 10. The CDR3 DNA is TGTGCCAGCAGCAGGGGAGGGGCTAGCGGGGGGGAGCAGTACTTC. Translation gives CASSRGGASGGEQYF.

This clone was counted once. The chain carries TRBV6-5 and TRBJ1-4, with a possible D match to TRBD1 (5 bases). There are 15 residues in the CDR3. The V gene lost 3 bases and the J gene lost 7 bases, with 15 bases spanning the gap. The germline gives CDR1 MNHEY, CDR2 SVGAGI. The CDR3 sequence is CASSYGEGPGEKLFF. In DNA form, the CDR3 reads TGTGCCAGCAGTTATGGGGAGGGGCCAGGTGAAAAACTGTTTTTT.